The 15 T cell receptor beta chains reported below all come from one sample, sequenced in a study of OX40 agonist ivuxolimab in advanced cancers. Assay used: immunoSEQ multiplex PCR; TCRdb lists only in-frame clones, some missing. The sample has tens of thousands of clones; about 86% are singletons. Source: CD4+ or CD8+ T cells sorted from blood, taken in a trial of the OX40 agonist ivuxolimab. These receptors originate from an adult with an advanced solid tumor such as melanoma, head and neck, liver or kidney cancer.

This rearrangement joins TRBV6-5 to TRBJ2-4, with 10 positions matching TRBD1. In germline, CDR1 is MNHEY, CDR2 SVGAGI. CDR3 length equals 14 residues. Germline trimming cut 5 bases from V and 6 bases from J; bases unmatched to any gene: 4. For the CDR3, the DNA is TGTGCCAGCAGTGCGACAGGGGGCAGAAACATTCAGTACTTC. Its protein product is CASSATGGRNIQYF.

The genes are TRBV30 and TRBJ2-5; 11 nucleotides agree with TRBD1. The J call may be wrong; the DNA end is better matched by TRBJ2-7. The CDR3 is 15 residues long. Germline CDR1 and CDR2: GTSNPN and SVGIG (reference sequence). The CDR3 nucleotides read TGTGCCTGGAGTGGGGGGACAGGGGGTGACTACGAGCAGTACTTC. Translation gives CAWSGGTGGDYEQYF.

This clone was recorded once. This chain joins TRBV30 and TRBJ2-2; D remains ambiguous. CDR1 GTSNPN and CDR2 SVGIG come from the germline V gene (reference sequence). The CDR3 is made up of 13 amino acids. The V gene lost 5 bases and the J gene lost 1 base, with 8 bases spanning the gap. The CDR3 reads CAWDIQNTGELFF. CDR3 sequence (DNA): TGTGCCTGGGACATACAGAACACCGGGGAGCTGTTTTTT.

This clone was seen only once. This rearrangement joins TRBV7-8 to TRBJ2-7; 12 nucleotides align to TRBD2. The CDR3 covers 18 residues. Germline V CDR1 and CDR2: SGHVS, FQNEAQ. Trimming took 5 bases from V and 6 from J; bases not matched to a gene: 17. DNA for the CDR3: TGTGCCAGCAGCACAGGGGGACTAGCGGGCTTCAAGGGCTTCGAGCAGTACTTC. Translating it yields CASSTGGLAGFKGFEQYF.

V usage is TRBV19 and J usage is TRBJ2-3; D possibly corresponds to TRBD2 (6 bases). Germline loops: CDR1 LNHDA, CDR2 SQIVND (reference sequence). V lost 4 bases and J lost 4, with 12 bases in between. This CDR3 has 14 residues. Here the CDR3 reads CASSKTRKADTQYF. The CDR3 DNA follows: TGTGCCAGTAGTAAGACTAGAAAAGCAGATACGCAGTATTTT.

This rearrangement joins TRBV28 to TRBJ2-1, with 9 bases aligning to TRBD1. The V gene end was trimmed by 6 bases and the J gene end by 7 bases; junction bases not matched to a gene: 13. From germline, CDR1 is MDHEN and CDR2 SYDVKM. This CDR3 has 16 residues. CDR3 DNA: TGTGCCAGCAGCCTAGCCGGGACAGGGAGGTCGAATGAGCAGTTCTTC. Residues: CASSLAGTGRSNEQFF.

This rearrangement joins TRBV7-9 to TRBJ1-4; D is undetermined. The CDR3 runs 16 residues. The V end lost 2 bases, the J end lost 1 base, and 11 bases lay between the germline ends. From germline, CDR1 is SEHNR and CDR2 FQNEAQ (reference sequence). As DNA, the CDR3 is TGTGCCAGCAGCTTAATCGCGTGGGGAACTAATGAAAAACTGTTTTTT. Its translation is CASSLIAWGTNEKLFF.

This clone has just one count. The CDR3 region is CASSPGRVSTDTQYF. CDR3 nucleotide sequence: TGTGCCAGCAGCCCGGGACGAGTGAGCACAGATACGCAGTATTTT. The chain employs TRBV13 and TRBJ2-3; D tentatively reads TRBD1 or TRBD2 (5 bases each). The germline gives CDR1 PRHDT, CDR2 FYEKMQ (reference sequence). V was cut by 5 bases and J by 0 bases, with 12 bases left in between. The CDR3 has 15 residues. The complete variable domain, with remaining parts taken from reference TRBV13 and TRBJ2-3, reads AAGVIQSPRHLIKEKRETATLKCYPIPRHDTVYWYQQGPGQDPQFLISFYEKMQSDKGSIPDRFSAQQFSDYHSELNMSSLELGDSALYFCASSPGRVSTDTQYFGPGTRLTVL.

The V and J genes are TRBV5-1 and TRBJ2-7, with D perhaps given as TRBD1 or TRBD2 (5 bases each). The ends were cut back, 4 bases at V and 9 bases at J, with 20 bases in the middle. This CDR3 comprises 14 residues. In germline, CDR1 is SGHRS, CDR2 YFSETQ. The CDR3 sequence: CASSPGTTGGAQYF. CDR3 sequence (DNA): TGCGCCAGCAGCCCCGGGACCACCGGTGGGGCGCAGTACTTC.

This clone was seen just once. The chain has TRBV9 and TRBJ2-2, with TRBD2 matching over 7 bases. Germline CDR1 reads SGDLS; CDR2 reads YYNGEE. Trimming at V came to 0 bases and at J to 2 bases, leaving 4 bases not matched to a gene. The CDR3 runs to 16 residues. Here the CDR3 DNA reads TGTGCCAGCAGCGTAGTATCTAGCGGAAACACCGGGGAGCTGTTTTTT. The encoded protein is CASSVVSSGNTGELFF.

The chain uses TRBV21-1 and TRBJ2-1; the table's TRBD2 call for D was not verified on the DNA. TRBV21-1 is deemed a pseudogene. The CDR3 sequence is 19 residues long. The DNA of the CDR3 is TGTGCCAGCAGCAAAAAGGGAGTGCAGGAGCGGGAGGACCCTAATGAGCAGTTCTTC. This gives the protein CASSKKGVQEREDPNEQFF.

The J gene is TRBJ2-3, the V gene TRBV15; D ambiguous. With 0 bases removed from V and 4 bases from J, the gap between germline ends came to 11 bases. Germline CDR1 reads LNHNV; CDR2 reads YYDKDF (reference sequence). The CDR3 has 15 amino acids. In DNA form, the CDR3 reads TGTGCCACCAGCAGAGATGGTGGCGTCGCAGATACGCAGTATTTT. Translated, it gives CATSRDGGVADTQYF.

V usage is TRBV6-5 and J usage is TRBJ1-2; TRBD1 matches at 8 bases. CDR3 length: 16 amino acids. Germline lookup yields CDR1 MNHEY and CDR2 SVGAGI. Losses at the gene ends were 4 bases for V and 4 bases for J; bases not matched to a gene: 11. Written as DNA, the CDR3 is TGTGCCAGCAGTTCGACCCGGACAGGGCCTATCTATGGCTACACCTTC. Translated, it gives CASSSTRTGPIYGYTF.

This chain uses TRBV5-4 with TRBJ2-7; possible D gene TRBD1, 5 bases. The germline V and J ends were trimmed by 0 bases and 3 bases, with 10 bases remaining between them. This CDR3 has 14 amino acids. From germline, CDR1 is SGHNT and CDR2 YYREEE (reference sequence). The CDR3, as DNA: TGTGCCAGCAGCTTGGGGGGCAGGGACTACGAGCAGTACTTC. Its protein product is CASSLGGRDYEQYF. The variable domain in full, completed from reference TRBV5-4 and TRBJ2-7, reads ETGVTQSPTHLIKTRGQQVTLRCSSQSGHNTVSWYQQALGQGPQFIFQYYREEENGRGNFPPRFSGLQFPNYSSELNVNALELDDSALYLCASSLGGRDYEQYFGPGTRLTVT.

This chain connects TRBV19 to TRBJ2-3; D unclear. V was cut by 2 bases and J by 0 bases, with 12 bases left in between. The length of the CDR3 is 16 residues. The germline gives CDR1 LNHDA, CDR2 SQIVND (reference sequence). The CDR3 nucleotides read TGTGCCAGTAGTATAAGGCCTATGACTAGCACAGATACGCAGTATTTT. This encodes CASSIRPMTSTDTQYF.